Below, 27 T cell receptor beta chains from the same sample are listed, as sequenced in a study of blood T cell repertoires in COVID-19. The protocol was immunoSEQ multiplex PCR, while the TCRdb copy is restricted to in-frame clones and leaves out a portion. The sample has approximately 150,000 clones; about nine tenths are singletons. Sequenced: peripheral blood. Receptors were obtained from a human donor in a cohort sampled during active COVID-19.

The J gene is TRBJ2-2, the V gene TRBV6-1; 10 bases fit TRBD1. The CDR3 length is 17 residues. The trim removed 2 bases at V and 7 bases at J, leaving 10 bases unmatched. Germline V gene sequence: CDR1 MNHNS, CDR2 SASEGT. CDR3 sequence (DNA): TGTGCCAGCAGTGAACCTGAGGGGACAGGGGCCAACGGGGAGCTGTTTTTT. Translated: CASSEPEGTGANGELFF.

This clone was found once. In nucleotides, the CDR3 is TGCAGTGCTATGATTTTGGCAGAAGCTTTCTTT. Its protein product is CSAMILAEAFF. The chain recombines TRBV20-1 with TRBJ1-1; D gene ambiguous. The ends were cut back, 4 bases at V and 8 bases at J, with 11 bases in the middle. The length of the CDR3 is 11 residues. CDR1 and CDR2 from the germline V gene are DFQATT and SNEGSKA (reference sequence).

V gene TRBV9 combines with J gene TRBJ2-3, with unresolved D. The CDR3 totals 13 residues. Germline loops: CDR1 SGDLS, CDR2 YYNGEE. V shed 5 bases and J shed 7 bases, with 14 bases lying between them. The CDR3, as DNA: TGTGCCAGCAGTTACCAGGCAACGCATACGCAGTATTTT. Translated: CASSYQATHTQYF.

The genes are TRBV6-4 and TRBJ1-1; unclear D gene. Looked up from germline, CDR1 is MRHNA and CDR2 is SNTAGT. The V and J ends lost 3 bases and 2 bases respectively, with 7 bases between them. The CDR3 extends over 13 amino acids. The CDR3 is CASSEQYNTEAFF. In DNA form, the CDR3 reads TGTGCCAGCAGTGAGCAGTACAACACTGAAGCTTTCTTT.

This clone was recorded a few times. This chain joins TRBV28 and TRBJ1-5; D perhaps matches TRBD1 (6 bases). V lost 1 base and J 10 bases, leaving 17 bases between the germline ends. Germline V gene lookup returns CDR1 MDHEN and CDR2 SYDVKM. The CDR3 loop spans 15 amino acids. DNA of the CDR3: TGTGCCAGCAGTTTATTGGGGGCAGGCTCGGGCCCCCAGCATTTT. Protein product: CASSLLGAGSGPQHF.

DNA of the CDR3: TGTGCCTGGAGGGGCCGGCCTAGCGGGGGCCCCAGCACAGATACGCAGTATTTT. Translated: CAWRGRPSGGPSTDTQYF. The chain combines TRBV30 with TRBJ2-3, with 10 bases identical to TRBD2. Germline V gives CDR1 GTSNPN, CDR2 SVGIG (reference sequence). V trimming: 3 bases; J trimming: 0 bases; junction bases outside the gene matches: 12. The CDR3 consists of 18 residues.

This chain connects TRBV9 to TRBJ2-1, with 14 bases lining up with TRBD2. The CDR3 consists of 16 residues. CDR1 is SGDLS, CDR2 YYNGEE, per germline. V lost 0 bases, J lost 4 bases, and 0 bases stayed unmatched. The CDR3 loop is CASSVGLAGGYNEQFF. The CDR3 DNA reads as TGTGCCAGCAGCGTAGGACTAGCGGGGGGGTACAATGAGCAGTTCTTC.

The V gene is TRBV5-6, the J gene TRBJ2-7, with 8 bases lining up with TRBD1. This CDR3 region has 15 residues. Germline lookup yields CDR1 SGHDT and CDR2 YYEEEE. V shed 2 bases and J 2 bases; nucleotides not matched to a gene: 6. The CDR3 loop is CASSFLQGVAYEQYF. The CDR3 nucleotides are TGTGCCAGCAGCTTTCTACAGGGGGTAGCCTACGAGCAGTACTTC.

This chain joins TRBV5-1 and TRBJ1-4; maybe TRBD1 (6 bases). CDR3 length: 15 residues. Trimming left V 0 bases short and J 6 bases short, with 12 bases between. Germline V gene lookup returns CDR1 SGHRS and CDR2 YFSETQ. The chain's CDR3 is CASSLVGRQDEKLFF. In DNA, the CDR3 is TGCGCCAGCAGCTTGGTGGGGAGACAGGATGAAAAACTGTTTTTT.

V usage is TRBV19 and J usage is TRBJ1-2; perhaps TRBD1 as D (6 bases). CDR1 is LNHDA and CDR2 is SQIVND in the germline V gene (reference sequence). With 4 bases removed from V and 3 bases from J, the gap between germline ends came to 12 bases. This CDR3 is built from 14 residues. CDR3 protein: CASSTDSPYYGYTF. CDR3 in DNA: TGTGCCAGTAGTACGGACAGCCCCTACTATGGCTACACCTTC.

This rearrangement joins TRBV4-1 to TRBJ1-3; 8 bases agree with TRBD1. This CDR3 comprises 18 residues. Germline V gene data show CDR1 as MGHRA and CDR2 as YSYEKL. Trimming cost V 1 base and J 4 bases; bases outside gene matches: 12. The CDR3 region is CASSQGVFDRTGGNTIYF. In DNA form, the CDR3 reads TGCGCCAGCAGCCAAGGTGTATTCGACCGGACAGGGGGAAACACCATATATTTT.

In its sample, this clone was seen once. The chain couples TRBV18 to TRBJ1-2, with D tentatively TRBD1 (5 bases). Germline CDR1 KGHSH, CDR2 LQKENI. The CDR3 loop spans 17 amino acids. Trimming stripped 3 bases from V and 4 bases from J, with 21 bases between. As DNA, the CDR3 is TGTGCCAGCTCACCCCTTCGGGGGGAGGGTATGAGCTATGGCTACACCTTC. This codes for CASSPLRGEGMSYGYTF. The whole variable domain, remainder taken from reference TRBV18 and TRBJ1-2, is NAGVMQNPRHLVRRRGQEARLRCSPMKGHSHVYWYRQLPEEGLKFMVYLQKENIIDESGMPKERFSAEFPKEGPSILRIQQVVRGDSAAYFCASSPLRGEGMSYGYTFGSGTRLTVV.

The gene calls are TRBV7-2 and TRBJ2-7; 10 bases align to TRBD1. CDR3 length equals 14 residues. Looked up from germline, CDR1 is SGHTA and CDR2 is FQGNSA. V was pared by 3 bases and J by 5 bases, with 4 bases of the junction left unmatched. CDR3 in amino acids: CASSFDRGLDEQYF. CDR3 DNA: TGTGCCAGCAGCTTTGACAGGGGGCTGGACGAGCAGTACTTC.

The chain uses TRBV5-4 and TRBJ1-2, with 9 nucleotides matching TRBD1. The trim removed 4 bases at V and 6 bases at J, leaving 7 bases unmatched. This CDR3 comprises 14 residues. Per germline, CDR1 SGHNT and CDR2 YYREEE (reference sequence). CDR3 in DNA: TGTGCCAGCAGCCCTCCGGACAGGGGACATGGCTACACCTTC. The encoded protein is CASSPPDRGHGYTF. Drawing the rest from reference TRBV5-4 and TRBJ1-2, the complete variable domain is ETGVTQSPTHLIKTRGQQVTLRCSSQSGHNTVSWYQQALGQGPQFIFQYYREEENGRGNFPPRFSGLQFPNYSSELNVNALELDDSALYLCASSPPDRGHGYTFGSGTRLTVV.

The J gene is TRBJ1-2, the V gene TRBV29-1; 9 bases align to TRBD1. From germline, CDR1 is SQVTM and CDR2 ANQGSEA. The CDR3 has 15 amino acids. V gave up 0 bases and J gave up 2 bases; unmatched junction bases: 4. CDR3 bases: TGCAGCGTTGAAGATCTGGGACAGGGCAACTATGGCTACACCTTC. Translating it yields CSVEDLGQGNYGYTF.

CDR3 amino acids: CASSPNNEQFF. The DNA for the CDR3 is TGCGCCAGCAGCCCCAACAATGAGCAGTTCTTC. The chain uses TRBV5-1 and TRBJ2-1; D not resolved. This CDR3 contains 11 residues. Germline values: CDR1 SGHRS, CDR2 YFSETQ. Deletions cut 4 bases from V and 5 bases from J, with 4 bases between.

Remarks on this clone: One end of the junction does not line up with germline, which may come from a read error. The chain carries TRBV13 and TRBJ1-2, with D unclear. CDR3 size: 12 residues. The V gene's germline CDR1 is PRHDT and CDR2 FYEKMQ (reference sequence). The CDR3 sequence: CASSPRGYDYTF. CDR3 coding DNA: TGTGCCAGCAGCCCCCGCGGCTATGACTACACCTTC.

The chain employs TRBV3-1 (or the pseudogene TRBV3-2) and TRBJ2-3; the match to TRBD1 covers 9 bases. There are 13 residues in the CDR3. Losses at the gene ends were 1 base for V and 11 bases for J; bases not matched to a gene: 4. CDR1 and CDR2 (germline): LGHDT, YNNKEL (reference sequence). The CDR3 region is CASSQARGQGQYF. The CDR3 DNA is TGTGCCAGCAGCCAAGCGCGGGGACAGGGGCAGTATTTT.

The V call is TRBV19, the J call TRBJ1-6, with no clear D. This CDR3 is built from 15 residues. Germline CDR1 reads LNHDA; CDR2 reads SQIVND (reference sequence). V lost 0 bases and J 7 bases, leaving 10 bases between the germline ends. The CDR3 DNA reads TGTGCCAGTAGTATAGATTCGCGACTGAATTCACCCCTCCACTTT. This translates into CASSIDSRLNSPLHF.

The chain combines TRBV9 with TRBJ2-3; 9 bases line up with TRBD1. The CDR3 is 16 amino acids. Germline V gene data show CDR1 as SGDLS and CDR2 as YYNGEE. With 6 bases clipped from V and 5 bases from J, the junction kept 13 bases outside the gene matches. The CDR3 loop reads CASTKSGDRVLDTQYF. For the CDR3, the DNA is TGTGCCAGCACCAAGAGCGGGGACAGGGTCTTAGATACGCAGTATTTT.

The gene calls are TRBV7-8 and TRBJ1-6; 7 nucleotides agree with TRBD1. Germline V gene lookup returns CDR1 SGHVS and CDR2 FQNEAQ. With V trimmed by 0 bases and J by 6 bases, 2 bases remained unmatched. The CDR3 extends over 15 amino acids. In DNA form, the CDR3 reads TGTGCCAGCAGCTTAGCCGGGACAGCTAATTCACCCCTCCACTTT. Encoded protein: CASSLAGTANSPLHF. Full variable domain (missing parts from reference TRBV7-8 and TRBJ1-6): GAGVSQSPRYKVAKRGQDVALRCDPISGHVSLFWYQQALGQGPEFLTYFQNEAQLDKSGLPSDRFFAERPEGSVSTLKIQRTQQEDSAVYLCASSLAGTANSPLHFGNGTRLTVT.

This chain links TRBV11-3 with TRBJ2-1, with 16 bases lining up with TRBD2. The V gene end was trimmed by 6 bases and the J gene end by 8 bases; junction bases not matched to a gene: 4. CDR1 and CDR2 from the germline V gene are SGHNT and YENEEA. CDR3 length: 15 residues. In nucleotides, the CDR3 is TGTGCCAGCAGTCGCGGGACTAGCGGGGGGGATGAGCAGTTCTTC. Its protein product is CASSRGTSGGDEQFF.

This sequence joins TRBV20-1 and TRBJ2-7; TRBD1 might be the D (5 bases). Trimming pared 3 bases from V and 0 bases from J, leaving 18 bases between. The CDR3 length is 16 residues. Germline V CDR1 and CDR2: DFQATT, SNEGSKA (reference sequence). The CDR3 DNA follows: TGCAGTGCTAGTGGTGGGTCAGGGTTTAGCTCCTACGAGCAGTACTTC. It yields the protein CSASGGSGFSSYEQYF.

This clone has just one count. J is TRBJ1-4 and V is TRBV7-2; 10 bases fit TRBD1. The V gene's germline CDR1 is SGHTA and CDR2 FQGNSA. V lost 3 bases and J lost 6; bases outside the gene matches: 1. The CDR3 loop spans 14 amino acids. The CDR3 DNA follows: TGTGCCAGCAGCTTGACAGGGGGCTATGAAAAACTGTTTTTT. This sequence encodes CASSLTGGYEKLFF.

The gene calls are TRBV9 and TRBJ2-3, with 11 bases aligning to TRBD1. The CDR3 has 16 residues. Germline V gene sequence: CDR1 SGDLS, CDR2 YYNGEE. Trimming cost V 4 bases and J 1 base; bases outside gene matches: 5. In DNA, the CDR3 is TGTGCCAGCAGCCCCGGGACAGGGGGTGGCACAGATACGCAGTATTTT. Encoded protein: CASSPGTGGGTDTQYF.

This sequence joins TRBV6-6 and TRBJ1-5; a possible D gene is TRBD1 (5 bases). The length of the CDR3 is 14 residues. V lost 7 bases, J lost 5 bases, and 15 bases lay in between. Germline V gene lookup returns CDR1 MNHNY and CDR2 SVGAGI (reference sequence). The CDR3 DNA reads as TGTGCCAGCACCTACGGGGGAAGCGATCAGCCCCAGCATTTT. Encoded protein: CASTYGGSDQPQHF.

A word on this clone: Within the sample, other DNA sequences also encode this same CDR3. The chain has TRBV5-1 and TRBJ2-5, with D perhaps TRBD1 (5 bases). The length of the CDR3 is 14 residues. Trimming took 3 bases from V and 4 from J, leaving 13 bases between them. CDR1 is SGHRS, CDR2 YFSETQ, per germline. DNA for the CDR3: TGCGCCAGCAGCTCGATCACAGGTTCAGAGACCCAGTACTTC. It yields the protein CASSSITGSETQYF.